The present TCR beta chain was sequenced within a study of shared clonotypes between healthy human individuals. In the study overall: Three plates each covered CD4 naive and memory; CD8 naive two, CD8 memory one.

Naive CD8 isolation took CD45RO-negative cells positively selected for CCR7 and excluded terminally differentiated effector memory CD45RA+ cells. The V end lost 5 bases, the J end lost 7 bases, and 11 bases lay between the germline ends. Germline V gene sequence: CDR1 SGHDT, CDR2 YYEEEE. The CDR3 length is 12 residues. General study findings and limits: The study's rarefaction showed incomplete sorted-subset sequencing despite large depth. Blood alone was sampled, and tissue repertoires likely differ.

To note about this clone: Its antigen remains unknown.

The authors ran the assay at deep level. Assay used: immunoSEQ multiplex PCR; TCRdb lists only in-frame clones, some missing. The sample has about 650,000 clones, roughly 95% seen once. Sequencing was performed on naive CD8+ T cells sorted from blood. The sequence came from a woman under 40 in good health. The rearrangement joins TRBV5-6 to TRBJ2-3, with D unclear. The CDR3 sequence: CASSSDAYTQYF. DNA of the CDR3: TGTGCCAGCAGTTCGGACGCTTATACGCAGTATTTT. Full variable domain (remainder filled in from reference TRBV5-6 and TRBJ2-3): DAGVTQSPTHLIKTRGQQVTLRCSPKSGHDTVSWYQQALGQGPQFIFQYYEEEERQRGNFPDRFSGHQFPNYSSELNVNALLLGDSALYLCASSSDAYTQYFGPGTRLTVL.